This T cell receptor (beta chain) was found in a study of blood T cell repertoires in COVID-19. Assay: immunoSEQ multiplex PCR; the TCRdb copy retains only in-frame clones and omits some. The sample has about 130,000 clones, about 88% seen once; the top ten hold roughly 1.2%. In germline, CDR1 is SGHRS, CDR2 YFSETQ. The CDR3 runs 16 residues. V trimming: 7 bases; J trimming: 2 bases; junction bases outside the gene matches: 8. V gene TRBV5-1 combines with J gene TRBJ2-5, with 13 bases that match TRBD2. This sequence was found in an elderly woman with acute or convalescent COVID-19. The sequenced sample consisted of peripheral blood. CDR3 amino acids: CASASSGLAGQETQYF. The CDR3 DNA reads TGCGCCAGCGCCTCCTCGGGACTAGCGGGGCAAGAGACCCAGTACTTC. Full variable domain (rest looked up from reference TRBV5-1 and TRBJ2-5): KAGVTQTPRYLIKTRGQQVTLSCSPISGHRSVSWYQQTPGQGLQFLFEYFSETQRNKGNFPGRFSGRQFSNSRSEMNVSTLELGDSALYLCASASSGLAGQETQYFGPGTRLLVL.